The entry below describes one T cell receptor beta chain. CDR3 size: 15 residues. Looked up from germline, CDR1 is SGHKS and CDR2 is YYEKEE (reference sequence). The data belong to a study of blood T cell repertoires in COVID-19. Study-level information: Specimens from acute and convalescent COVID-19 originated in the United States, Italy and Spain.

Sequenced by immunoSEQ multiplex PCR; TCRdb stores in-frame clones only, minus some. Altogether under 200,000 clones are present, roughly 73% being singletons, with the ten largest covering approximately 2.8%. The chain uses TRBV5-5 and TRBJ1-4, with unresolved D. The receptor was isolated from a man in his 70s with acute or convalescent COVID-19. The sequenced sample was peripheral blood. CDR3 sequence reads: CASQTGLGTNEKLFF. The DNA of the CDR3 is TGTGCATCTCAAACGGGGTTGGGCACTAATGAAAAACTGTTTTTT.